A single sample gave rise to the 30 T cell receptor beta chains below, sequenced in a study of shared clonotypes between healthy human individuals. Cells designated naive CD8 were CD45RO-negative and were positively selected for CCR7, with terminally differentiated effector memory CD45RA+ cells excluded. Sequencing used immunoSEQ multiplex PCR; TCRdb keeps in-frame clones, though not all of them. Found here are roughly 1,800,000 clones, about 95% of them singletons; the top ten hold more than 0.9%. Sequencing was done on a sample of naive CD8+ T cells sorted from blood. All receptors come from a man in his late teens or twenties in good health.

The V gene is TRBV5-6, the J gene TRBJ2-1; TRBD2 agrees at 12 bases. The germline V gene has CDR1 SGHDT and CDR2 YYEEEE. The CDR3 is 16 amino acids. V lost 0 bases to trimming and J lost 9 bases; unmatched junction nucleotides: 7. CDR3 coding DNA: TGTGCCAGCAGCTTGGTGACTAGCGGGGGAATCGGTGAGCAGTTCTTC. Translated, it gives CASSLVTSGGIGEQFF.

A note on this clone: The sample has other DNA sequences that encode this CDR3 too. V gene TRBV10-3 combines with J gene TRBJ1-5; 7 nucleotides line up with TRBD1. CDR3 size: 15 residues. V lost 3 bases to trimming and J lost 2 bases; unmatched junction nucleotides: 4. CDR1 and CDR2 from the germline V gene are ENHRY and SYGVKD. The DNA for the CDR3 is TGTGCCATCAGTGAAGGGGGCTTGGGCAATCAGCCCCAGCATTTT. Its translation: CAISEGGLGNQPQHF.

The CDR3 region has the DNA TGTGCCAGCAGACAACAGGGTAACTCCTACAATGAGCAGTTCTTC. Residues: CASRQQGNSYNEQFF. The chain combines TRBV6-5 with TRBJ2-1; TRBD1 might be the D (6 bases). The CDR3 length is 15 residues. The germline gives CDR1 MNHEY, CDR2 SVGAGI. The V end lost 6 bases, the J end lost 0 bases, and 12 bases lay between the germline ends.

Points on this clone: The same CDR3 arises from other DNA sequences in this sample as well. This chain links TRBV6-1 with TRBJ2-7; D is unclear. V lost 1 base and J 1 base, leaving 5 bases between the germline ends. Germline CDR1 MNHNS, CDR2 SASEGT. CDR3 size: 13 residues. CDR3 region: CASSEGGSYEQYF. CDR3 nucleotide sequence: TGTGCCAGCAGTGAAGGGGGATCCTACGAGCAGTACTTC.

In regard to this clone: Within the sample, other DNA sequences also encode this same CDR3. The chain's CDR3 is CASSLGIDTQYF. The CDR3 DNA follows: TGTGCCAGCAGCTTAGGAATTGATACGCAGTATTTT. The rearrangement links TRBV7-9 to TRBJ2-3; D is undetermined. CDR1 is SEHNR, CDR2 FQNEAQ, per germline (reference sequence). V lost 1 base, J lost 6 bases, and 5 bases lay in between. CDR3 length: 12 amino acids.

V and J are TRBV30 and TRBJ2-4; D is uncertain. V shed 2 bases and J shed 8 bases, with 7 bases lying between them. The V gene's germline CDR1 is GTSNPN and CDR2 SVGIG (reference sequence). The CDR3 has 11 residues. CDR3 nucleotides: TGTGCCTGGAGTACTGGGGACATTCAGTACTTC. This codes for CAWSTGDIQYF.

CDR3 nucleotides: TGTGCCAGTCGACAGGGGGCTTCCTACAATGAGCAGTTCTTC. Protein: CASRQGASYNEQFF. The chain has TRBV27 and TRBJ2-1; 10 nucleotides agree with TRBD1. The CDR3 extends over 14 amino acids. V lost 9 bases, J lost 1 base, and 3 bases stayed unmatched. The germline V gene encodes CDR1 MNHEY and CDR2 SMNVEV (reference sequence).

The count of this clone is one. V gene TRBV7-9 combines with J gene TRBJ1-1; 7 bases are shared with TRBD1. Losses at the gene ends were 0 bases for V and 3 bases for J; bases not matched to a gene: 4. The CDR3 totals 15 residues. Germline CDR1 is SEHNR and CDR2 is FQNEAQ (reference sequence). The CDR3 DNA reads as TGTGCCAGCAGCTTAGCAGACAGGGTGCACACTGAAGCTTTCTTT. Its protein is CASSLADRVHTEAFF.

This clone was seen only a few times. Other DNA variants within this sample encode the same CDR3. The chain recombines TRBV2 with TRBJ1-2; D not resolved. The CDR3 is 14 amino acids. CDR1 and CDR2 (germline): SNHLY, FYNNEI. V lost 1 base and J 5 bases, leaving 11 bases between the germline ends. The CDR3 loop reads CASSEDSLGYGYTF. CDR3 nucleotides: TGTGCCAGCAGTGAAGACAGCCTTGGGTATGGCTACACCTTC.

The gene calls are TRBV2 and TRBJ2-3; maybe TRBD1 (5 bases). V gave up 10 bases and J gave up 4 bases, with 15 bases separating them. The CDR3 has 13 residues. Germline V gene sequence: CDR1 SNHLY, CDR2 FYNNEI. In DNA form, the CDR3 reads TGTGCCATACCGGGTACAGGACCAGATACGCAGTATTTT. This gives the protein CAIPGTGPDTQYF.

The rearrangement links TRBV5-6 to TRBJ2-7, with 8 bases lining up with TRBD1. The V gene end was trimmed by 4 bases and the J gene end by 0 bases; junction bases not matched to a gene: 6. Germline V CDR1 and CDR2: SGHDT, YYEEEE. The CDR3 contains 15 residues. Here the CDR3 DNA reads TGTGCCAGCAGCACTTGGACAGGGAGCTCCTACGAGCAGTACTTC. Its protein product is CASSTWTGSSYEQYF.

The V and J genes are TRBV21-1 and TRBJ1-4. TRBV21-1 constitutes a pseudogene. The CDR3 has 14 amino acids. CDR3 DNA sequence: TGTGCCAGCAGCAGACGAGGGGGGGGTGAAAAACTGTTTTTT. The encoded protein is CASSRRGGGEKLFF.

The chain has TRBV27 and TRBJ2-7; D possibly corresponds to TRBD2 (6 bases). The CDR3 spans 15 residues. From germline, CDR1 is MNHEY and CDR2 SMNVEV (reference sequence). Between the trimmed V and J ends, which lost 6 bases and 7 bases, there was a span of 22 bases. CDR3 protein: CASSEGLASTWEQYF. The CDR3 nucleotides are TGTGCCAGCAGCGAAGGGCTAGCGAGCACGTGGGAGCAGTACTTC.

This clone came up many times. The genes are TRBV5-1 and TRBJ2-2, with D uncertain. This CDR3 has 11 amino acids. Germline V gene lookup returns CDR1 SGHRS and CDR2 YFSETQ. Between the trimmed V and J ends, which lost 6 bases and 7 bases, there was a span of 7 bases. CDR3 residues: CASILGGELFF. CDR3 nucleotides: TGCGCCAGCATTCTCGGCGGGGAGCTGTTTTTT.

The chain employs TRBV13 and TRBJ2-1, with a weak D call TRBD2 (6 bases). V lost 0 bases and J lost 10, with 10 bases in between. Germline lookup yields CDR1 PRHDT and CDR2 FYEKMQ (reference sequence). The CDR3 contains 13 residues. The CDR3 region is CASSLGPAGEQFF. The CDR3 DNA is TGTGCCAGCAGCTTAGGCCCTGCGGGGGAGCAGTTCTTC. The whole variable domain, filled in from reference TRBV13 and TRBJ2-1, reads AAGVIQSPRHLIKEKRETATLKCYPIPRHDTVYWYQQGPGQDPQFLISFYEKMQSDKGSIPDRFSAQQFSDYHSELNMSSLELGDSALYFCASSLGPAGEQFFGPGTRLTVL.

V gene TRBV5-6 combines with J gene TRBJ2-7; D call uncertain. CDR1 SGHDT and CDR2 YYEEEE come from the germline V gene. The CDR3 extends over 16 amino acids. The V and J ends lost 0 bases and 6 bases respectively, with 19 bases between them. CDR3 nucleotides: TGTGCCAGCAGCTTGGCCATCCAGGCACTACCATCCGAGCAGTACTTC. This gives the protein CASSLAIQALPSEQYF.

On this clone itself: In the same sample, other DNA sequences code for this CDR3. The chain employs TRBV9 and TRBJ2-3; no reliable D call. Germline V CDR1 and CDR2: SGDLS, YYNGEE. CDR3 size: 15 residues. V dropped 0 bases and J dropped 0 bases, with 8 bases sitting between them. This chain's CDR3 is CASSVGGSSTDTQYF. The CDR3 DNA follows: TGTGCCAGCAGCGTAGGGGGTTCTAGCACAGATACGCAGTATTTT.

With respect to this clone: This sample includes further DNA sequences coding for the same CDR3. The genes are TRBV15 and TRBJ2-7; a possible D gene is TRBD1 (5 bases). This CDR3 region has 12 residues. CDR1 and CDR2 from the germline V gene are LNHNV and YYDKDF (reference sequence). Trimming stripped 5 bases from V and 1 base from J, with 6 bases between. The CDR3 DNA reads TGTGCCACCAGCGACAGTTCCTACGAGCAGTACTTC. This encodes CATSDSSYEQYF. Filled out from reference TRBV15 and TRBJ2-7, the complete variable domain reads DAMVIQNPRYQVTQFGKPVTLSCSQTLNHNVMYWYQQKSSQAPKLLFHYYDKDFNNEADTPDNFQSRRPNTSFCFLDIRSPGLGDTAMYLCATSDSSYEQYFGPGTRLTVT.

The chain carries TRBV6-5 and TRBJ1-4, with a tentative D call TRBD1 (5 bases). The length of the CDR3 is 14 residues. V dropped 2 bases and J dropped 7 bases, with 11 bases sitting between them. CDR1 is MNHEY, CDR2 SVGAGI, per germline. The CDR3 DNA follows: TGTGCCAGCAGTTACGAGGGGCAAGGTGAAAAACTGTTTTTT. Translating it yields CASSYEGQGEKLFF.

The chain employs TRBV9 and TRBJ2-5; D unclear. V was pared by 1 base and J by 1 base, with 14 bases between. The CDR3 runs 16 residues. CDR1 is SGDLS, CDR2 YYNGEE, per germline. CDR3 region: CASSVSPLGFQETQYF. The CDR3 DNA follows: TGTGCCAGCAGCGTATCCCCTCTAGGCTTCCAAGAGACCCAGTACTTC.

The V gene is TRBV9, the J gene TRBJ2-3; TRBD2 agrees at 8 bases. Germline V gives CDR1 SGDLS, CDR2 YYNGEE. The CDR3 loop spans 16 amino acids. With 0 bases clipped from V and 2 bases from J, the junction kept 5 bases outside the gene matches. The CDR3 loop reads CASSVDSGGVTDTQYF. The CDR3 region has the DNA TGTGCCAGCAGCGTAGATTCGGGAGGGGTCACAGATACGCAGTATTTT.

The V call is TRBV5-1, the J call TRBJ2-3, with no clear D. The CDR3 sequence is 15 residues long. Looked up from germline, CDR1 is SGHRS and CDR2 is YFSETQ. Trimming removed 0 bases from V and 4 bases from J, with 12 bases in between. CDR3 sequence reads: CASSLEVPAADTQYF. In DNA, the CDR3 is TGCGCCAGCAGCTTGGAAGTCCCGGCGGCAGATACGCAGTATTTT.

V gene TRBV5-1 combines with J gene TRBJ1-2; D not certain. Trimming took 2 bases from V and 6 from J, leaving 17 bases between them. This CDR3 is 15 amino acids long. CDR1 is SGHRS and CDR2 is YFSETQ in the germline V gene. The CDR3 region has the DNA TGCGCCAGCAGCTTCGCCGGGCCTCAGGCTGATGGCTACACCTTC. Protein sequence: CASSFAGPQADGYTF.

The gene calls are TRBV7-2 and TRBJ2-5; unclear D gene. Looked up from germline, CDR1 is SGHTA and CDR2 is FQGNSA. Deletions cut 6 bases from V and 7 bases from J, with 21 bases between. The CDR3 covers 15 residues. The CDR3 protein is CASRHGPEGVVTQYF. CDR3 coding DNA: TGTGCCAGCAGGCACGGGCCTGAAGGCGTGGTGACCCAGTACTTC.

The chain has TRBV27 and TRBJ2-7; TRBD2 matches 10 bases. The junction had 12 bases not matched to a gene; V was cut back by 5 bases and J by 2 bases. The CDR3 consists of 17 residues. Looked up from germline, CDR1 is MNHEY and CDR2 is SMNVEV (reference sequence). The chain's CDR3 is CASSPLGAGGPTYEQYF. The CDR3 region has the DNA TGTGCCAGCAGTCCCTTGGGAGCGGGGGGGCCAACCTACGAGCAGTACTTC.

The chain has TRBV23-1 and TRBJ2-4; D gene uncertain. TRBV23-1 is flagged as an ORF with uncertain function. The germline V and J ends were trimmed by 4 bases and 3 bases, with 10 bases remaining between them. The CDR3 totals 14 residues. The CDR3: CASSRRVCKNIQYF. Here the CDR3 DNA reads TGCGCCAGCAGTCGCCGGGTGTGCAAAAACATTCAGTACTTC.

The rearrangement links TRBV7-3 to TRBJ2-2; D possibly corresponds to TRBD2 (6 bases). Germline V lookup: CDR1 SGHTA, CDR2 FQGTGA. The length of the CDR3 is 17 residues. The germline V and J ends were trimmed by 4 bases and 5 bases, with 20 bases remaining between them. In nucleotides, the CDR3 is TGTGCCAGCAGCTACCAACGGGTAGCGGAGGGAACCGGGGAGCTGTTTTTT. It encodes CASSYQRVAEGTGELFF.

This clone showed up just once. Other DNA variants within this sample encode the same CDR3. CDR3 in DNA: TGTGCCAGCAGCTTAGGTAGCAGCTACGAGCAGTACTTC. Translating gives CASSLGSSYEQYF. The V gene is TRBV5-6, the J gene TRBJ2-7, with D uncertain. With 2 bases removed from V and 3 bases from J, the gap between germline ends came to 9 bases. CDR1 and CDR2 from the germline V gene are SGHDT and YYEEEE. CDR3 length equals 13 residues.

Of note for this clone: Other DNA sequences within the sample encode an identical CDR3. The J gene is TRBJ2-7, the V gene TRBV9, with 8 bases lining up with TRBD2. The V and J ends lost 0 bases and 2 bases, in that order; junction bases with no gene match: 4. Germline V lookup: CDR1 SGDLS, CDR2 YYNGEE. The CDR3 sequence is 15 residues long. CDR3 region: CASSVGSGGTYEQYF. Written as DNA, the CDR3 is TGTGCCAGCAGCGTAGGCTCGGGAGGGACCTACGAGCAGTACTTC. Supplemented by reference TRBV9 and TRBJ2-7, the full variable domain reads DSGVTQTPKHLITATGQRVTLRCSPRSGDLSVYWYQQSLDQGLQFLIQYYNGEERAKGNILERFSAQQFPDLHSELNLSSLELGDSALYFCASSVGSGGTYEQYFGPGTRLTVT.

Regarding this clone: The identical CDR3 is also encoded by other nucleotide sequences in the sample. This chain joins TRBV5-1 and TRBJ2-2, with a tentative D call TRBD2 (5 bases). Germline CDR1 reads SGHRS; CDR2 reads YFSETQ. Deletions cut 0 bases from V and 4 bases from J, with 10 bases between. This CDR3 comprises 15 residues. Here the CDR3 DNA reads TGCGCCAGCAGCTTGGGGCTAGCAGGCACCGGGGAGCTGTTTTTT. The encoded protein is CASSLGLAGTGELFF.